This T cell receptor beta chain was retrieved from a study of blood T cell repertoires in COVID-19. Those enrolled in Seattle joined during active infection and were followed longitudinally afterward. The CDR3 extends over 14 amino acids. Trimming at V came to 6 bases and at J to 7 bases, leaving 11 bases not matched to a gene. Per the germline V gene, CDR1 is SQVTM and CDR2 is ANQGSEA. Authors' methods: Amplification from reference gene primers served as the basis for estimated nucleated cell counts. This table comes from immunoSEQ multiplex PCR, and its TCRdb copy is limited to in-frame clones, with some not included. The DNA was the basis for D and trimming; V, J and clone size are from that table. The table records around 260,000 clones, approximately 85% of them present only once.

The sequenced material came from peripheral blood. The clonotype originates from a human donor with COVID-19, enrolled during active disease. The donor label of this sample is uncertain. The chain is built from TRBV29-1 and TRBJ1-2, with TRBD1 identical over 10 bases. CDR3 DNA: TGCAGCGTCGGCAGGGACAGGGGCCGGAGTGGCTACACCTTC. This translates into CSVGRDRGRSGYTF. Complete variable domain (other parts from reference TRBV29-1 and TRBJ1-2): SAVISQKPSRDICQRGTSLTIQCQVDSQVTMMFWYRQQPGQSLTLIATANQGSEATYESGFVIDKFPISRPNLTFSTLTVSNMSPEDSSIYLCSVGRDRGRSGYTFGSGTRLTVV.